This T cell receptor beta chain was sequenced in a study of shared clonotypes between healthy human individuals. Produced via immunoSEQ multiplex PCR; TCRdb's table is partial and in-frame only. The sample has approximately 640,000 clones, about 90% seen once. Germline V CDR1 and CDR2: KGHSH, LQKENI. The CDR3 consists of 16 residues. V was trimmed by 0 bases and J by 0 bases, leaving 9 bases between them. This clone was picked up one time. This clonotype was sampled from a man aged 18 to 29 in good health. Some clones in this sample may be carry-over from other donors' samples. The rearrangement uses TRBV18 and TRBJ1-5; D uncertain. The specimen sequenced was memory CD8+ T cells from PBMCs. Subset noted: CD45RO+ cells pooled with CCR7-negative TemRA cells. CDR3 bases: TGTGCCAGCTCACCACCGGAGGAGTTTAGCAATCAGCCCCAGCATTTT. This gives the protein CASSPPEEFSNQPQHF.